This record concerns one T cell receptor (beta chain) sequence. The sample comes from a study of blood T cell repertoires in COVID-19. Study as a whole: PBMCs, B-cell-depleted T cells, or T cells were the source of the cDNA or gDNA that made up the material.

V lost 4 bases to trimming and J lost 4 bases, with 23 bases between them. Germline CDR1 SGHRS, CDR2 YFSETQ. This CDR3 has 18 residues. TCRdb's copy holds only in-frame clones and misses some; the assay was immunoSEQ multiplex PCR. Of 100,000 to 150,000 clones listed, 75% to 90% are singletons. This chain connects TRBV5-1 to TRBJ2-2; D not certain. The sequence was obtained from a man aged 45-65 years with active COVID-19. The source material was peripheral blood. CDR3 DNA sequence: TGCGCCAGCAGCCGGGTCACTGACTGTCCACCCGGCACCGGGGAGCTGTTTTTT. This gives the protein CASSRVTDCPPGTGELFF.